This T cell receptor (beta chain) was recovered during a study of CD8 T cells in ankylosing spondylitis. The sample holds a few counts of this clonotype. Its antigen is not known. Quantitative 5'-RACE with molecular barcodes was used to make the TCR beta libraries. TCRdb independently ran MiXCR on the 5' RACE reads; one entry per CDR3 protein. The data hold 750,000 to 850,000 distinct CDR3 sequences, with approximately 12% observed a single time. General study findings and limits: Earlier authors reported some of these motif variants in reactive arthritis synovial fluid and blood. According to the report, clones linked to the disease were significantly enriched in matched synovial fluid samples taken from ankylosing spondylitis patients. What appeared characteristic of ankylosing spondylitis blood was a TCR beta motif of about eight highly homologous variants. Peripheral blood samples showed relatively rare disease-linked clones, and these clones were CD8+.

CDR3 length: 12 residues. The germline CDR1 and CDR2 sequences are SGHRS and YFSETQ. Losses at the gene ends were 4 bases for V and 8 bases for J; bases not matched to a gene: 4. V usage is TRBV5-1 and J usage is TRBJ1-1, with 8 bases identical to TRBD1. This receptor was taken from a male donor with ankylosing spondylitis. Specimen: blood, either unsorted or a sorted T cell fraction (not recorded which). CDR3 bases: TGCGCCAGCAGCATCCAGGGGGCAGAAGCTTTCTTT. Translated, it gives CASSIQGAEAFF.